This is a list of T cell receptor beta chains from one sample in a study of cytomegalovirus exposure and HLA in healthy donors. The protocol was immunoSEQ multiplex PCR, while the TCRdb copy is restricted to in-frame clones and leaves out a portion. This repertoire shows 190,000 or so clones, about four fifths found once; its top ten account for around 0.1%. Sequences were obtained from PBMCs. The receptor set was obtained from a boy aged 2-15 years in good health and CMV-seronegative. The conserved cysteine and the conserved F or W are not part of the CDR3 here.

CDR3 length,V gene,CDR3 protein
14,TRBV27,ASSSFGVHSNQPQH
13,TRBV5-1,ASSPPGGPRETQY
13,TRBV6-4,ASSGLGGMNTEAF
13,TRBV9,ASSVGAGGHNEQF
14,TRBV5-8,ASSRTGTAMNTEAF
14,TRBV5-1,ASSYGQGRANYGYT
9,TRBV20-1,SAGQNYEQY
13,TRBV9,ASSVSGTGGSPLH
12,TRBV5-1,ASSGAGYTGELF
14,TRBV15,ATSRDTRGFPNEQF
14,TRBV5-1,ASSHSGTGGTGELF
12,TRBV4-1,ASSQDPQGTEAF
15,TRBV9,ASSVGGASGGYNEQF
13,TRBV6-6,ASSQGTGVSYEQY
16,TRBV5-5,ASSWPDRARNEPYEQY
13,TRBV9,ASSSLGGRGEKLF
13,TRBV11-2,ASLTGTPSTDTQY
13,TRBV5-8,ASSLTSGGASAQY
11,TRBV11-3,ASSSYRNTEAF
15,TRBV7-2,ASSLNSLLAGPDTQY
16,TRBV4-3,ASSQEFGVAGGRNIQY
13,TRBV25-1,ASSDGGQINNEQF
14,TRBV19,ASSRTGALNTGELF
10,TRBV6-1,ASTAVLYGYT
13,TRBV6-6,ASSWDRGYTGELF
12,TRBV9,ASSVDEAGNTIY
15,TRBV18,ASSSSGTGSSGNTIY
15,TRBV10-3,AISDSNQPGQAYEQY
10,TRBV7-2,ASRTGGSPLH
13,TRBV21-1,ASSKVKQRRPEAF
10,TRBV5-1,ASSLTQGEQY
13,TRBV7-2,ASSLGPDRSYEQY
12,TRBV18,ASSGQGLFDEQY
10,TRBV30,AWSPRGGEAF
14,TRBV5-6,ASSLGRGGAYNEQF
15,TRBV7-2,ASSLVDSRSYNSPLH
13,TRBV15,ATSDRAYSNQPQH
14,TRBV5-6,ASSFVGYERPDEAF
12,TRBV11-2,ASSWGQLEETQY
13,TRBV14,ASSQYGTGAETQY
13,TRBV5-6,ASSFWGSYGTEAF
16,TRBV10-1,APKSSRGIGLGYNEQF
14,TRBV7-8,ASSLWRGDYTDTQY